Following are 5 T cell receptor beta chains from one sample sequenced in a study of blood T cell repertoires in COVID-19. Method: immunoSEQ multiplex PCR; TCRdb's copy keeps in-frame clones and lacks some. The sample holds some 200,000 clones; around nine tenths are singletons and the top ten take 0.77%. Sequencing was carried out using PBMCs or T cells enriched from blood (not recorded which). Receptors originate from a young woman who had recovered from COVID-19.

Comments on this clone: A junction end diverges from the germline sequence, so it may reflect a read error. The chain uses TRBV5-1 and TRBJ2-7; TRBD1 aligns across 11 bases. The CDR3 loop spans 15 amino acids. Germline V gene lookup returns CDR1 SGHRS and CDR2 YFSETQ. CDR3 in DNA: TGCGCCAGCAGCTATCGGACAGGGGGCTCCAACGAGCAGTACTTC. It yields the protein CASSYRTGGSNEQYF.

The chain carries TRBV25-1 and TRBJ2-7; unclear D gene. The CDR3 extends over 11 amino acids. Germline CDR1 and CDR2: MGHDK and SYGVNS. V gave up 3 bases and J gave up 7 bases, with 7 bases separating them. CDR3 sequence reads: CASSDPGEQYF. CDR3 DNA sequence: TGTGCCAGCAGTGACCCCGGGGAGCAGTACTTC.

This chain joins TRBV14 and TRBJ2-2, with D uncertain. Deletions cut 2 bases from V and 8 bases from J, with 9 bases between. Germline values: CDR1 SGHDN, CDR2 FVKESK. This CDR3 is built from 13 residues. Here the CDR3 reads CASSQTRSGELFF. The CDR3, as DNA: TGTGCCAGCAGCCAAACCCGGTCGGGGGAGCTGTTTTTT.

V and J are TRBV5-6 and TRBJ1-1; 7 bases are a match to TRBD1. Looked up from germline, CDR1 is SGHDT and CDR2 is YYEEEE. The CDR3 spans 12 residues. After removal of 2 bases from V and 10 bases from J, the junction contained 5 bases not matched to a gene. CDR3 loop: CASSFHRGLAFF. The CDR3, as DNA: TGTGCCAGCAGCTTTCACAGGGGTTTAGCTTTCTTT.

V gene TRBV3-1 (or the pseudogene TRBV3-2) combines with J gene TRBJ2-3; possibly TRBD2 for D (6 bases). The germline V gene has CDR1 LGHDT and CDR2 YNNKEL (reference sequence). The CDR3 is 16 residues long. Trimming took off 2 bases at V and 5 bases at J, with 17 bases between the two ends. The CDR3, as DNA: TGTGCCAGCAGCCAAAGGGCGGGAACGCGGGGAGATACGCAGTATTTT. It is translated as CASSQRAGTRGDTQYF.